This TCR beta chain originates from a study of CD8+CD57+ T cells in acquired aplastic anemia (dated by TCRdb to 2017 to 2018). Describing the broader study: DNA extracted from sorted CD4+ and CD8+ cells had a mean of about 3.2 ug, with a range of about 0.18 to 27.4 ug. For healthy donor samples, the average read count was about 10 million for CD4+ cells and around 12 million for CD8+ cells.

Unmatched junction bases come to 6, with V trimmed by 5 bases and J by 5 bases. As encoded in the germline V gene, CDR1 is SGHDN while CDR2 is FVKESK. The CDR3 holds 15 amino acids from the cysteine to the phenylalanine. Only CDR3 DNA remains: 45 bases, in frame from the first base. TCR repertoires of sorted CD4+ and CD8+ blood T cells from severe aplastic anemia patients and healthy subjects were deep-sequenced in the study. Ficoll-Paque density gradient centrifugation was used to isolate peripheral blood mononuclear cells. Before DNA extraction, CD4+ and CD8+ T cells were sorted with FACS or magnetic beads. The table lists this clonotype with many counts. This clone's antigen is unknown. No quality values exist for individual bases; no much larger clone is one base distant. Results and caveats for the whole study, not just this receptor: CD8+ Simpson's diversity did not differ significantly between patients and healthy controls (P=0.060). Around 28 CD8+ CDR3 sequences were found to be shared between patients and controls, but these sequences appeared to be highly expressed in patients and within the immunodominant clones of the patients.

Genomic DNA was used as template for profiling of TCR beta VDJ combinations and CDR3 sequences. An Illumina HiSeq 2000 was the platform used for TCR repertoire sequencing. The original methods were these. TRBV/TRBJ rearrangement plots, CDR3 size and DJ length profiles, and Simpson's diversity index were used to evaluate the repertoires. Whichever DNA sequence was most abundant in the deep sequencing data was defined as the immunodominant clone. CDR3 amino acid sequences were checked for sharing between subjects and were compared against published repertoires and the VDJdb database. TCRdb reran the public reads through fastp at Q25 and MiXCR, keeping productive beta chains. Identical CDR3 proteins give one entry, which carries the most common genes and DNA. V and J calls and clone size were set by TCRdb, not the authors. The sample table shows about 190,000 distinct CDR3 sequences, and roughly 56% are seen once. Jointly, the top ten make up 16% of the sample.

The source material was sorted CD4+, CD8+, or CD8+CD57+ T cells (not recorded which) from PBMCs. The rearrangement combines TRBV14 with TRBJ2-2, with TRBD1 matching 9 junction bases. The clonotype comes from a human donor in good health, serving as a control. The CDR3 amino acid sequence is: CASSSDRGGTGELFF. The nucleotide sequence is TGTGCCAGCAGCTCGGACAGGGGAGGGACCGGGGAGCTGTTTTTT. Full variable domain (CDR3 extended with the reference TRBV14 and TRBJ2-2 proteins): EAGVTQFPSHSVIEKGQTVTLRCDPISGHDNLYWYRRVMGKEIKFLLHFVKESKQDESGMPNNRFLAERTGGTYSTLKVQPAELEDSGVYFCASSSDRGGTGELFFGEGSRLTVL.